This passage covers 32 T cell receptor beta chains from one sample sequenced in a study of T cell responses to AZD1222 COVID-19 vaccine. TCRdb keeps only in-frame clones here, not all; method: immunoSEQ multiplex PCR. This table has roughly 140,000 clones, 90% appearing once. The sequences come from peripheral blood, collected on day 0 of AZD1222 vaccination. These receptors all stem from an adult in good health.

A few counts support this clone. V gene TRBV19 combines with J gene TRBJ1-2, with TRBD1 identical over 8 bases. V was clipped by 5 bases and J by 5 bases; unmatched bases: 4. The V gene's germline CDR1 is LNHDA and CDR2 SQIVND (reference sequence). CDR3 length: 13 residues. Here the CDR3 DNA reads TGTGCCAGTAGTCTCAGGACAGGGTATGGCTACACCTTC. Amino acid sequence: CASSLRTGYGYTF.

The V gene is TRBV18, the J gene TRBJ2-2, with 9 bases lining up with TRBD2. With V trimmed by 1 base and J by 1 base, 1 base remained unmatched. CDR1 is KGHSH, CDR2 LQKENI, per germline. This CDR3 has 16 amino acids. The CDR3 sequence is CASSPLAGENTGELFF. Written as DNA, the CDR3 is TGTGCCAGCTCACCACTAGCGGGGGAGAACACCGGGGAGCTGTTTTTT.

In this sample, this clone turned up once. V usage is TRBV9 and J usage is TRBJ2-1, with a tentative D call TRBD2 (6 bases). Germline lookup yields CDR1 SGDLS and CDR2 YYNGEE. The length of the CDR3 is 15 residues. The V end was cut by 4 bases, the J end by 0 bases, with 11 bases between. The CDR3 region has the DNA TGTGCCAGCAGCCAGACTAGTAGCTCCTACAATGAGCAGTTCTTC. It translates to CASSQTSSSYNEQFF.

The V and J genes are TRBV5-4 and TRBJ2-1; D is unresolved. Per germline, CDR1 SGHNT and CDR2 YYREEE (reference sequence). There are 15 residues in the CDR3. The V end was cut by 0 bases, the J end by 0 bases, with 7 bases between. The CDR3 sequence is CASSLVESSYNEQFF. The CDR3 bases are TGTGCCAGCAGCTTGGTCGAGAGCTCCTACAATGAGCAGTTCTTC.

The chain combines TRBV18 with TRBJ1-3; the D gene is possibly TRBD1 (6 bases). Trimming left V 0 bases short and J 2 bases short, with 8 bases between. The CDR3 consists of 15 residues. The germline V gene encodes CDR1 KGHSH and CDR2 LQKENI. CDR3 residues: CASSPPAGAGNTIYF. In nucleotides, the CDR3 is TGTGCCAGCTCACCACCTGCAGGGGCTGGAAACACCATATATTTT.

V and J are TRBV7-6 and TRBJ2-7; 7 bases are a match to TRBD2. The CDR3 is 12 residues long. The junction had 2 bases not matched to a gene; V was cut back by 8 bases and J by 1 base. The germline CDR1 and CDR2 sequences are SGHVS and FNYEAQ. The CDR3 nucleotides are TGTGCCAGCGCGGGGGATTCCTACGAGCAGTACTTC. Amino acid sequence: CASAGDSYEQYF. Supplemented by reference TRBV7-6 and TRBJ2-7, the full variable domain reads GAGVSQSPRYKVTKRGQDVALRCDPISGHVSLYWYRQALGQGPEFLTYFNYEAQQDKSGLPNDRFSAERPEGSISTLTIQRTEQRDSAMYRCASAGDSYEQYFGPGTRLTVT.

This chain connects TRBV27 to TRBJ1-1; D call uncertain. Looked up from germline, CDR1 is MNHEY and CDR2 is SMNVEV (reference sequence). V lost 6 bases and J lost 7, with 9 bases in between. The CDR3 sequence is 11 residues long. CDR3 sequence (DNA): TGTGCCAGCAGATCCCCCGGTGAAGCTTTCTTT. Translated: CASRSPGEAFF.

J is TRBJ1-1 and V is TRBV10-2; 7 bases are shared with TRBD1. The CDR3 is made up of 15 amino acids. V shed 1 base, J shed 4 bases, and the junction held 6 bases outside the gene matches. The germline V gene has CDR1 WSHSY and CDR2 SAAADI. The CDR3 region is CASSEYRGQGTEAFF. The CDR3 bases are TGCGCCAGCAGTGAGTACAGGGGACAAGGCACTGAAGCTTTCTTT.

The chain has TRBV18 and TRBJ1-3; D is unresolved. Germline assignment: CDR1 KGHSH and CDR2 LQKENI. CDR3 size: 16 residues. V lost 4 bases and J 0 bases, leaving 13 bases between the germline ends. The CDR3 loop is CASSLTRADSGNTIYF. CDR3 sequence (DNA): TGTGCCAGCTCACTTACAAGGGCTGACTCTGGAAACACCATATATTTT.

The chain couples TRBV5-1 to TRBJ1-2, with D possibly TRBD1 on 6 matching bases. The CDR3 is made up of 13 amino acids. Germline V gene sequence: CDR1 SGHRS, CDR2 YFSETQ. With 5 bases removed from V and 0 bases from J, the gap between germline ends came to 8 bases. CDR3: CASSDRTNYGYTF. The CDR3 nucleotides read TGCGCCAGCAGTGACAGGACTAACTATGGCTACACCTTC.

The DNA for the CDR3 is TGTGCCAGCAGTTTTGGGTTTTGGTCCCAGGGGACTGAAGCTTTCTTT. This encodes CASSFGFWSQGTEAFF. The chain has TRBV6-5 and TRBJ1-1; D is possibly TRBD1 (6 bases). The CDR3 covers 16 residues. V was pared by 4 bases and J by 5 bases, with 20 bases between. Germline V gives CDR1 MNHEY, CDR2 SVGAGI.

V and J are TRBV30 and TRBJ2-3; either TRBD1 or TRBD2 may fit D (5 bases each). This CDR3 region has 11 residues. V was clipped by 2 bases and J by 14 bases, with 14 bases between them. Germline CDR1 and CDR2: GTSNPN and SVGIG (reference sequence). CDR3 sequence reads: CAWSPNRGTYF. The CDR3 bases are TGTGCCTGGAGTCCAAACCGAGGGACGTATTTT.

V and J are TRBV6-5 and TRBJ1-2; TRBD1 is a possible D gene (6 bases). V was cut by 5 bases and J by 5 bases, with 15 bases left in between. The CDR3 is made up of 14 amino acids. Per the germline V gene, CDR1 is MNHEY and CDR2 is SVGAGI. Here the CDR3 DNA reads TGTGCCAGCAGTCCCCGGGGGGGGGCGTATGGCTACACCTTC. Translation gives CASSPRGGAYGYTF.

This clone was counted only a few times. This chain links TRBV6-2 or TRBV6-3 with TRBJ2-1; D gene ambiguous. Germline V lookup: CDR1 MNHEY, CDR2 SVGEGT. This CDR3 contains 13 residues. V lost 5 bases and J 8 bases, leaving 13 bases between the germline ends. CDR3 bases: TGTGCCAGCAGTCCCACGTCCCTCGATGAGCAGTTCTTC. It specifies CASSPTSLDEQFF.

V usage is TRBV11-3 and J usage is TRBJ1-3; D not resolved. Germline V gives CDR1 SGHNT, CDR2 YENEEA. V was pared by 1 base and J by 1 base, with 11 bases between. The length of the CDR3 is 16 residues. The CDR3 loop is CASSLGDILSGNTIYF. The DNA for the CDR3 is TGTGCCAGCAGCTTAGGTGACATACTTTCTGGAAACACCATATATTTT. The whole variable domain, remainder taken from reference TRBV11-3 and TRBJ1-3, is EAGVVQSPRYKIIEKKQPVAFWCNPISGHNTLYWYLQNLGQGPELLIRYENEEAVDDSQLPKDRFSAERLKGVDSTLKIQPAELGDSAVYLCASSLGDILSGNTIYFGEGSWLTVV.

The CDR3 reads CASSPGMGNSPLHF. CDR3 DNA: TGTGCCAGCAGTCCCGGGATGGGAAATTCACCCCTCCACTTT. V is TRBV7-3 and J is TRBJ1-6; D remains ambiguous. V dropped 6 bases and J dropped 7 bases, with 13 bases sitting between them. CDR3 length: 14 amino acids. Germline V gives CDR1 SGHTA, CDR2 FQGTGA.

The rearrangement joins TRBV4-2 to TRBJ2-1; D remains unclear. Per the germline V gene, CDR1 is LGHNA and CDR2 is YNFKEQ. This CDR3 spans 16 amino acids. Between the trimmed V and J ends, which lost 0 bases and 3 bases, there was a span of 12 bases. The CDR3 region has the DNA TGTGCCAGCAGCCAAGAGGTGAAGACTTACTACAATGAGCAGTTCTTC. As protein: CASSQEVKTYYNEQFF.

This clone was seen just once. This rearrangement joins TRBV29-1 to TRBJ2-1, with no clear D. CDR1 and CDR2 (germline): SQVTM, ANQGSEA. The V end was cut by 5 bases, the J end by 0 bases, with 8 bases between. There are 13 residues in the CDR3. The CDR3 is CSVSQSSYNEQFF. CDR3 bases: TGCAGCGTTTCACAAAGCTCCTACAATGAGCAGTTCTTC.

This clone occurred a few times. The gene calls are TRBV4-3 and TRBJ2-3, with D unresolved. CDR3 length: 17 amino acids. Trimming cost V 0 bases and J 7 bases, with 20 bases left between them. Germline CDR1 LGHNA, CDR2 YSLEER. CDR3 DNA: TGCGCCAGCAGCCAAGACATTACAGCGTCCAGGATGCATACGCAGTATTTT. This gives the protein CASSQDITASRMHTQYF.

The V and J genes are TRBV19 and TRBJ2-2; D is unresolved. Between the trimmed V and J ends, which lost 3 bases and 7 bases, there was a span of 6 bases. The germline V gene encodes CDR1 LNHDA and CDR2 SQIVND (reference sequence). The CDR3 sequence is 12 residues long. The CDR3 DNA sequence: TGTGCCAGTAGTATTCTGGTCGGGGAGCTGTTTTTT. This encodes CASSILVGELFF.

J is TRBJ2-7 and V is TRBV19; weak D call: TRBD1 (6 bases). Trimming took off 2 bases at V and 0 bases at J, with 11 bases between the two ends. CDR1 is LNHDA, CDR2 SQIVND, per germline (reference sequence). CDR3 length: 15 amino acids. CDR3 coding DNA: TGTGCCAGTAGTATAAACAGGGTGAGCTCCTACGAGCAGTACTTC. Translation gives CASSINRVSSYEQYF.

CDR3 nucleotide sequence: TGTGCCAGCAGTGAAGCAGGTAGATTTAATCAGCCCCAGCATTTT. Translated, it gives CASSEAGRFNQPQHF. The chain couples TRBV6-1 to TRBJ1-5; no clear D. This CDR3 spans 15 amino acids. CDR1 is MNHNS and CDR2 is SASEGT in the germline V gene. V was shortened by 0 bases and J by 4 bases, with 10 bases between the two germline ends.

This rearrangement joins TRBV6-2 or TRBV6-3 to TRBJ1-4; TRBD1 aligns across 8 bases. V trimming: 5 bases; J trimming: 2 bases; junction bases outside the gene matches: 4. Per germline, CDR1 MNHEY and CDR2 SVGEGT. The CDR3 is made up of 15 amino acids. CDR3 amino acids: CASSLTGGTNEKLFF. The CDR3 DNA sequence: TGTGCCAGCAGTCTCACAGGGGGGACTAATGAAAAACTGTTTTTT.

The CDR3 protein is CASQGSTNEKLFF. The CDR3 bases are TGTGCCAGCCAGGGGTCAACTAATGAAAAACTGTTTTTT. This chain links TRBV12-3 or TRBV12-4 with TRBJ1-4; a weak D match, TRBD1 (6 bases). This CDR3 has 13 residues. Trimming cost V 8 bases and J 0 bases, with 7 bases left between them.

This sequence joins TRBV5-1 and TRBJ2-7; D perhaps matches TRBD1 (6 bases). CDR3 size: 13 residues. V was shortened by 0 bases and J by 6 bases, with 10 bases between the two germline ends. Germline CDR1 SGHRS, CDR2 YFSETQ. CDR3 DNA sequence: TGCGCCAGCAGCTTGGCACAGGGCAGCGAGCAGTACTTC. Encoded protein: CASSLAQGSEQYF.

A single count supports this clone. The chain employs TRBV27 and TRBJ2-7; 8 bases are a match to TRBD1. From germline, CDR1 is MNHEY and CDR2 SMNVEV (reference sequence). The CDR3 loop spans 13 amino acids. Germline trimming cut 3 bases from V and 5 bases from J; bases unmatched to any gene: 3. The CDR3: CASSFRGLHEQYF. The CDR3, as DNA: TGTGCCAGCAGTTTCAGGGGGCTTCACGAGCAGTACTTC.

The CDR3 nucleotides are TGTGCCAGCAGTATGACAGGACGTTTTGAAGCTTTCTTT. Translation: CASSMTGRFEAFF. The chain carries TRBV12-3 or TRBV12-4 and TRBJ1-1, with D tentatively TRBD1 (6 bases). The CDR3 totals 13 residues. Trimming left V 5 bases short and J 7 bases short, with 14 bases between.

The V call is TRBV7-8, the J call TRBJ2-1; 8 bases match TRBD2. Trimming took 4 bases from V and 2 from J; bases not matched to a gene: 10. Germline V CDR1 and CDR2: SGHVS, FQNEAQ. There are 17 residues in the CDR3. The CDR3 bases are TGTGCCAGCAGCTCACCCCTAGCGGGTGACACCTACAATGAGCAGTTCTTC. Its protein product is CASSSPLAGDTYNEQFF.

The rearrangement joins TRBV27 to TRBJ1-6; no reliable D call. The CDR3 is 14 residues long. CDR1 and CDR2 from the germline V gene are MNHEY and SMNVEV (reference sequence). Trimming pared 6 bases from V and 5 bases from J, leaving 11 bases between. The CDR3 region has the DNA TGTGCCAGCAGCTTAACAGTTCATAATTCACCCCTCCACTTT. It is translated as CASSLTVHNSPLHF.

The chain couples TRBV11-3 to TRBJ1-6; TRBD1 agrees at 9 bases. Germline V gene lookup returns CDR1 SGHNT and CDR2 YENEEA. This CDR3 has 14 amino acids. V dropped 5 bases and J dropped 7; count of bases not matched to a gene: 3. The CDR3 reads CASSLDRGNSPLHF. The CDR3 nucleotides read TGTGCCAGCAGCCTGGACAGGGGAAATTCACCCCTCCACTTT.

The gene calls are TRBV29-1 and TRBJ2-1; D remains ambiguous. Germline V gene lookup returns CDR1 SQVTM and CDR2 ANQGSEA. This CDR3 region has 11 residues. Trimming left V 6 bases short and J 4 bases short, with 7 bases between. In nucleotides, the CDR3 is TGCAGCGTCGACGGGTACAATGAGCAGTTCTTC. Its protein product is CSVDGYNEQFF.

V is TRBV5-1 and J is TRBJ2-1; tentatively, D is TRBD2 (6 bases). The CDR3 extends over 18 amino acids. V lost 2 bases to trimming and J lost 7 bases, with 25 bases between them. CDR1 and CDR2 (germline): SGHRS, YFSETQ. The CDR3 sequence: CASSFRKSPSEPGNEQFF. The CDR3 DNA reads as TGCGCCAGCAGCTTCCGAAAGTCTCCTAGCGAACCAGGGAATGAGCAGTTCTTC.